This T cell receptor (beta chain) was sequenced in a study of PD-1 blockade in classical Hodgkin lymphoma. Notes on the study in general: At baseline, newly diagnosed patients reportedly showed less TCR diversity than healthy donors. CD4+ TCR diversity, unlike CD8+, climbed significantly by C4D1.

Sequencing used immunoSEQ multiplex PCR; TCRdb keeps in-frame clones, though not all of them. Seen here are almost 30,000 clones, 65% to 85% observed once, and the top ten hold 0.62%. CDR3 length: 15 residues. Trimming took 0 bases from V and 5 from J, leaving 15 bases between them. Germline V gene lookup returns CDR1 SGHRS and CDR2 YFSETQ. The time point was: cycle 4 day 1 (C4D1), after 5 to 7 weeks of nivolumab. All patients relapsed after autologous stem cell transplantation, and brentuximab vedotin exposure varied. Magnetic negative selection was used to purify CD4+ T cells from PBMCs that had been thawed. The patients, who had relapsed/refractory classical Hodgkin lymphoma, achieved best responses of complete response, partial response or progressive disease. In regard to this clone: Its antigen is not identified.

The sample was CD4+ T cells from blood, taken before the fourth cycle of nivolumab. This rearrangement joins TRBV5-1 to TRBJ2-7, with a possible D match to TRBD1 (5 bases). This TCR derives from a human donor with classical Hodgkin lymphoma. CDR3 DNA sequence: TGCGCCAGCAGCTTGGCCGGTGGCAGGGTCGACGAGCAGTACTTC. Translating it yields CASSLAGGRVDEQYF.